This entry describes one T cell receptor beta chain. Antigen specificity is unknown. These data originate in a study of vaccination and CD4 T cells after COVID-19. Treatment noted: approximately nine-day PBMC culture with coronavirus spike peptide pools or control peptides (ViraFEST assay). With the Oncomine TCR Beta short-read assay, DNA from cultured CD4+ T cells was sequenced. It was cultured CD4+ T cells from which genomic DNA was extracted. TCRdb re-analysed the PCR reads in MiXCR, keeping a single row per CDR3 protein. The data hold roughly 2,700 distinct CDR3 sequences, with about 30% observed a single time. This receptor was taken from a human donor who had recovered from COVID-19. Source: CD4+ T cells from blood, cultured in vitro, taken after SARS-CoV-2 vaccination.

The CDR3 sequence is CASSEAGGLSTQYF. CDR3 DNA sequence: TGTGCCAGCAGTGAAGCTGGGGGTCTAAGTACGCAGTATTTT. The chain carries TRBV6-1 and TRBJ2-3; possibly TRBD1 or TRBD2 for D (5 bases each). Germline CDR1 reads MNHNS; CDR2 reads SASEGT. V was cut by 0 bases and J by 8 bases, with 12 bases left in between. CDR3 length equals 14 residues.